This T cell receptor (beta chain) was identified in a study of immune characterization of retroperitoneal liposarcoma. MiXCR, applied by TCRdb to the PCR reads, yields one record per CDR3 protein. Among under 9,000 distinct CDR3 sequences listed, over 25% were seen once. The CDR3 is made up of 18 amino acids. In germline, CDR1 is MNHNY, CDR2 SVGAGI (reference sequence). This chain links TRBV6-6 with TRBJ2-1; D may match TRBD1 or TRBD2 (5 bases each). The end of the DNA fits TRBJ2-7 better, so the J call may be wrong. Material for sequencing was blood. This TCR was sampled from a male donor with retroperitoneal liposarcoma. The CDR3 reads CASSYSWEQDMLIYEQYF. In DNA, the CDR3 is TGTGCCAGCAGTTATTCTTGGGAGCAGGACATGCTGATATACGAGCAGTACTTC.